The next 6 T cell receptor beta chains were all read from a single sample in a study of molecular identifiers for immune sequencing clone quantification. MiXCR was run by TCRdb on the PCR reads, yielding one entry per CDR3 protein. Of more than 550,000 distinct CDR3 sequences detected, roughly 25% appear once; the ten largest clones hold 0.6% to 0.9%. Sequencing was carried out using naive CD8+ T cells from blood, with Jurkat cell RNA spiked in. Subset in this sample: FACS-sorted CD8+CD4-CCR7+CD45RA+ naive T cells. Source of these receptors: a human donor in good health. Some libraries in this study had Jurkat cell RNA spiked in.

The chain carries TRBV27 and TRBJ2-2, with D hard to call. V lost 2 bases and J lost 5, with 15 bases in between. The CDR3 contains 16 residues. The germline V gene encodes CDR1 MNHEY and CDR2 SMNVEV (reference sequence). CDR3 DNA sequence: TGTGCCAGCAGTTTAGAGGTGGGGAAGCGAACCGGGGAGCTGTTTTTT. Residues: CASSLEVGKRTGELFF.

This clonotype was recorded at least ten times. For the CDR3, the DNA is TGTGCCAGCAGTTACTCCGGGACAGCGACCTACCAAGAGACCCAGTACTTC. Translation gives CASSYSGTATYQETQYF. The V call is TRBV6-2 or TRBV6-3, the J call TRBJ2-5, with 7 positions matching TRBD1. Germline-derived CDR1 and CDR2 are MNHEY and SVGEGT. The CDR3 runs 17 residues. Trimming took 0 bases from V and 0 from J; bases not matched to a gene: 7.

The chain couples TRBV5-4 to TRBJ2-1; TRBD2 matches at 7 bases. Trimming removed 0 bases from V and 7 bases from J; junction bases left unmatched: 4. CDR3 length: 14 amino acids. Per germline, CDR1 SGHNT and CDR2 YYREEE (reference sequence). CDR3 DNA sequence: TGTGCCAGCAGCTTGGGAGCGGGATTAAATGAGCAGTTCTTC. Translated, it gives CASSLGAGLNEQFF.

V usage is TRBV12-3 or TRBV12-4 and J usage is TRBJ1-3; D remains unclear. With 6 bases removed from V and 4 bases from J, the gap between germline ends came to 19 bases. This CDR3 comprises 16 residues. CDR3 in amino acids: CASSPSDLVSGNTIYF. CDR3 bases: TGTGCCAGCAGCCCCTCCGACCTCGTCTCGGGAAACACCATATATTTT.

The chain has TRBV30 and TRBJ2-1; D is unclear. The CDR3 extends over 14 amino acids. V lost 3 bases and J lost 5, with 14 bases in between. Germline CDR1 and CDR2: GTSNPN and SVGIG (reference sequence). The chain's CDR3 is CAWRTLPSNNEQFF. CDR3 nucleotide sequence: TGTGCCTGGAGGACCTTACCCTCGAACAATGAGCAGTTCTTC.

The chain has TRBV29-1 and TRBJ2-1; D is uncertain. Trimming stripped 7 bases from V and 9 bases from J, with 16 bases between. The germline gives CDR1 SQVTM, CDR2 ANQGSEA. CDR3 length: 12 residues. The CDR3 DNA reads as TGCAGCGCTGTAGAGCCGACGAGTGAGCAGTTCTTC. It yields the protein CSAVEPTSEQFF.